The clone carrying this TCR beta chain has just a few counts. Its antigen is undetermined. Using RNA transcripts as the source, TCR beta CDR3 regions were amplified. During a first-round RT-PCR of the TCR CDR3, the HTBI primer set was used. MiXCR was run by TCRdb on the multiplex PCR reads, yielding one entry per CDR3 protein. Among hundreds of thousands of distinct CDR3 sequences listed, 45% were seen once. Lactation, pregnancy, other autoimmune disease or uncontrolled infection excluded patients. This sample stems from a study of T cells in Graves' hyperthyroidism and ophthalmopathy. Study-level points and caveats: A model of 13 V-J pairs discriminated ophthalmopathy from stable hyperthyroidism. Onset of ophthalmopathy came a median approximately 6.8 months after the model predicted it.

This CDR3 region has 15 residues. Trimming left V 5 bases short and J 1 base short, with 15 bases between. CDR1 and CDR2 (germline): PRHDT, FYEKMQ (reference sequence). This chain links TRBV13 with TRBJ2-7; D unclear. The sequenced sample consisted of peripheral blood or thyroid tissue (not recorded which). This TCR was recovered from an adult man with Graves' disease, either hyperthyroidism or ophthalmopathy (not recorded which). The CDR3 here is CASSLVGQESYEQYF. The CDR3 DNA reads TGTGCCAGCAGCCTAGTAGGGCAGGAGTCCTACGAGCAGTACTTC.